This entry features one T cell receptor (beta chain) sequence. The junction differs from germline at one of its ends, possibly a read error. Different DNA sequences within this sample yield the same CDR3. The sample comes from a study of blood T cell repertoires in COVID-19. Clones were read by immunoSEQ multiplex PCR, and TCRdb kept only the in-frame ones, dropping some. Of fewer than 15,000 clones listed, less than 90% were seen once; the top ten hold roughly 32%. CDR1 is SEHNR and CDR2 is FQNEAQ in the germline V gene (reference sequence). The CDR3 runs to 16 residues. The origin of this receptor is a man in his fifties with active COVID-19. Specimen: peripheral blood. The chain carries TRBV7-9 and TRBJ2-2, with 7 bases identical to TRBD2. The CDR3 region has the DNA TGTGCCAGCAGCTTAACCCTGGGGGGGAACACCGGGGAGTTGTTTTTT. It translates to CASSLTLGGNTGELFF.